These T cell receptor beta chains were read from a single sample in a study of T cell repertoires in cytomegalovirus infection. These receptors' targets are unknown. TCRdb ran MiXCR on the reads and lists one entry per CDR3 protein. The data hold fewer than 650,000 distinct CDR3 sequences, with just under 40% observed a single time. The sequences come from cultured PBMCs, collected from culture after CMV antigen stimulation. These receptors were collected from a human donor in good health (CMV status not recorded). Some clones in this sample may be carry-over from other donors' samples. The CDR3 runs from the conserved cysteine through the conserved F or W. The D gene is left open where the match is weak. Size tells how often a clone was seen (once, few, many) or the class of an expanded clone, and some rows leave it out.

CDR3nt: TGTGCCAGCACTGAGACAGTGGGCTATGGCTACACCTTC; CDR3aa: CASTETVGYGYTF; v_gene: TRBV2; abundance: -; d_gene: -; j_gene: TRBJ1-2
CDR3nt: TGTGCCAGCAGTCAAAGGGGAGCCTATAATTCACCCCTCCACTTT; CDR3aa: CASSQRGAYNSPLHF; v_gene: TRBV14; abundance: -; d_gene: -; j_gene: TRBJ1-6
CDR3nt: TGCGCCAGCAGCCCCGGACAGGGGGCGACTGAAGCTTTCTTT; CDR3aa: CASSPGQGATEAFF; v_gene: TRBV5-1; abundance: few; d_gene: TRBD1; j_gene: TRBJ1-1
CDR3nt: TGCGCCAGCAGCCAAGTTGGGGGGACAGGGACTATCTATGGCTACACCTTC; CDR3aa: CASSQVGGTGTIYGYTF; v_gene: TRBV4-3; abundance: -; d_gene: TRBD1; j_gene: TRBJ1-2
CDR3nt: TGCGCCAGCAGTGTGGGGGACAGACAGCCCCAGCATTTT; CDR3aa: CASSVGDRQPQHF; v_gene: TRBV10-2; abundance: -; d_gene: TRBD1; j_gene: TRBJ1-5
CDR3nt: TGTGCCAGCTCCCGGGACTCCCTAGAGACCCAGTACTTC; CDR3aa: CASSRDSLETQYF; v_gene: TRBV7-2; abundance: few; d_gene: -; j_gene: TRBJ2-5
CDR3nt: TGTGCCAGCATCGGGGACGACCTAAGGTCCTACACCTTC; CDR3aa: CASIGDDLRSYTF; v_gene: TRBV11-3; abundance: -; d_gene: -; j_gene: TRBJ1-2
CDR3nt: TGTGCCAGCAGTCCACGGGGGCGGGAGGCTCACAATGAGCAGTTCTTC; CDR3aa: CASSPRGREAHNEQFF; v_gene: TRBV6-2/TRBV6-3; abundance: -; d_gene: TRBD2; j_gene: TRBJ2-1
CDR3nt: TGTGCCAGCAGCTTAAGTATTAGCGGGAGGAGCTACGAGCAGTACTTC; CDR3aa: CASSLSISGRSYEQYF; v_gene: TRBV7-2; abundance: few; d_gene: TRBD2; j_gene: TRBJ2-7
CDR3nt: TGTGCCTGGAGTGCAGCTAGCTATACGCAGTATTTT; CDR3aa: CAWSAASYTQYF; v_gene: TRBV30; abundance: -; d_gene: -; j_gene: TRBJ2-3
CDR3nt: TGCGCCAGCAGCCCCCTCTTCGAAGGGAACACTGAAGCTTTCTTT; CDR3aa: CASSPLFEGNTEAFF; v_gene: TRBV23-1; abundance: -; d_gene: -; j_gene: TRBJ1-1
CDR3nt: TGTGCCAGCAGCACGAACCCCCAAGAGACCCAGTACTTC; CDR3aa: CASSTNPQETQYF; v_gene: TRBV27; abundance: few; d_gene: -; j_gene: TRBJ2-5
CDR3nt: TGTGCCAGCAGCCCCCCCGGGACCGGCCCGACCCAGTACTTC; CDR3aa: CASSPPGTGPTQYF; v_gene: TRBV7-9; abundance: -; d_gene: -; j_gene: TRBJ2-5
CDR3nt: TGTGCCAGCAGCTTAGATCGGGCCCTTCTAGGGCAGACCCAGTACTTC; CDR3aa: CASSLDRALLGQTQYF; v_gene: TRBV11-2; abundance: -; d_gene: -; j_gene: TRBJ2-5
CDR3nt: TGTGCCAGTAGTAGCCCCCCTACTAGCGGGGGACCCACAGATACGCAGTATTTT; CDR3aa: CASSSPPTSGGPTDTQYF; v_gene: TRBV19; abundance: -; d_gene: TRBD2; j_gene: TRBJ2-3
CDR3nt: TGTGCCAGCAGCTTACGGGCGGGGAGGGGGACCGGGGAGCTGTTTTTT; CDR3aa: CASSLRAGRGTGELFF; v_gene: TRBV7-2; abundance: many; d_gene: -; j_gene: TRBJ2-2
CDR3nt: TGTGCCAGCAGTGAAGGTCGGGGAGACGGCTATGGCTACACCTTC; CDR3aa: CASSEGRGDGYGYTF; v_gene: TRBV2; abundance: -; d_gene: -; j_gene: TRBJ1-2
CDR3nt: TGTGCCAGCAGTGCAAAGCTCCCGTACACAGATACGCAGTATTTT; CDR3aa: CASSAKLPYTDTQYF; v_gene: TRBV6-1; abundance: -; d_gene: -; j_gene: TRBJ2-3
CDR3nt: TGTGCCAGCAGCTCAGTTGGGGGTCGGTATGGCTACACCTTC; CDR3aa: CASSSVGGRYGYTF; v_gene: TRBV7-9; abundance: -; d_gene: -; j_gene: TRBJ1-2
CDR3nt: TGCGCCAGCAGCCAACCCGGGGCTACCTACAATGAGCAGTTCTTC; CDR3aa: CASSQPGATYNEQFF; v_gene: TRBV4-1; abundance: -; d_gene: -; j_gene: TRBJ2-1
CDR3nt: TGTGCCAGCAGTCCAGAGTCCTATCTATTAGATACGCAGTATTTT; CDR3aa: CASSPESYLLDTQYF; v_gene: TRBV27; abundance: -; d_gene: -; j_gene: TRBJ2-3
CDR3nt: TGTGCCAGCAGCCCCCAGGGGTTTCCCTACGAGCAGTACTTC; CDR3aa: CASSPQGFPYEQYF; v_gene: TRBV7-2; abundance: few; d_gene: -; j_gene: TRBJ2-7
CDR3nt: TGTGCCAGCAGTTCGCGACAGTCTAATGAAAAACTGTTTTTT; CDR3aa: CASSSRQSNEKLFF; v_gene: TRBV6-1; abundance: few; d_gene: -; j_gene: TRBJ1-4
CDR3nt: TGTGCCAGCAGCTCGACAGGGGGCCTCGATGAGCAGTTCTTC; CDR3aa: CASSSTGGLDEQFF; v_gene: TRBV7-6; abundance: -; d_gene: TRBD1; j_gene: TRBJ2-1
CDR3nt: TGTGCCAGCAGTTTACCGGGACTAGTAGGACCTACGCAGTATTTT; CDR3aa: CASSLPGLVGPTQYF; v_gene: TRBV28; abundance: few; d_gene: TRBD2; j_gene: TRBJ2-3
CDR3nt: TGTGCCAGTAGTATACAGGGTAGCACCGGGGAGCTGTTTTTT; CDR3aa: CASSIQGSTGELFF; v_gene: TRBV19; abundance: -; d_gene: -; j_gene: TRBJ2-2
CDR3nt: TGTGCCATCAGTGGACAGGGTGCATCTACTGAAGCTTTCTTT; CDR3aa: CAISGQGASTEAFF; v_gene: TRBV10-3; abundance: -; d_gene: TRBD1; j_gene: TRBJ1-1
CDR3nt: TGCAGCGTTGATAAACAGGTGTATGGCTACACCTTC; CDR3aa: CSVDKQVYGYTF; v_gene: TRBV29-1; abundance: few; d_gene: -; j_gene: TRBJ1-2
CDR3nt: TGTGCCAGCAGTCGTACAGAGGAACTAGCTAACTATGGCTACACCTTC; CDR3aa: CASSRTEELANYGYTF; v_gene: TRBV12-3/TRBV12-4; abundance: -; d_gene: -; j_gene: TRBJ1-2
CDR3nt: TGTGCCAGCAGCTCCGACAGGGGAGATACGCAGTATTTT; CDR3aa: CASSSDRGDTQYF; v_gene: TRBV7-2; abundance: many; d_gene: TRBD1; j_gene: TRBJ2-3
CDR3nt: TGTGCCAGCCTCCTGAGGGAGCGGGAGGACAATGAGCAGTTCTTC; CDR3aa: CASLLREREDNEQFF; v_gene: TRBV24-1; abundance: -; d_gene: TRBD2; j_gene: TRBJ2-1
CDR3nt: TGTGCCAGCAGTTCCGCGGCGGACAGGGCTCAGCCCCAGCATTTT; CDR3aa: CASSSAADRAQPQHF; v_gene: TRBV12-3/TRBV12-4; abundance: few; d_gene: TRBD1; j_gene: TRBJ1-5
CDR3nt: TGCAGTGCTACAAAGCGGGAGACAGATACGCAGTATTTT; CDR3aa: CSATKRETDTQYF; v_gene: TRBV20-1; abundance: few; d_gene: TRBD2; j_gene: TRBJ2-3
CDR3nt: TGTGCCAGCAAGCTACAGGGGTCCCCGAACACTGAAGCTTTCTTT; CDR3aa: CASKLQGSPNTEAFF; v_gene: TRBV2; abundance: few; d_gene: TRBD1; j_gene: TRBJ1-1
CDR3nt: TGTGCCTGTCGGAAGGTGGCCGGGGCCAACGTCCTGACTTTC; CDR3aa: CACRKVAGANVLTF; v_gene: TRBV7-2; abundance: few; d_gene: -; j_gene: TRBJ2-6
CDR3nt: TGTGCCACCGGGCCATCCCAGGCCGGCTATGGCTACACCTTC; CDR3aa: CATGPSQAGYGYTF; v_gene: TRBV10-3; abundance: -; d_gene: -; j_gene: TRBJ1-2
CDR3nt: TGTGCCAGCAGCCCCTCCCAACTAGCGGGAGCAGAGACCCAGTACTTC; CDR3aa: CASSPSQLAGAETQYF; v_gene: TRBV7-9; abundance: -; d_gene: TRBD2; j_gene: TRBJ2-5
CDR3nt: TGTGCCAGCGGGTTCGACGAAGGGTACGAGCAGTACTTC; CDR3aa: CASGFDEGYEQYF; v_gene: TRBV2; abundance: -; d_gene: -; j_gene: TRBJ2-7
CDR3nt: TGTGCCAGCAGTGAAGCCCCTAGCGGGACGCAAGAGACCCAGTACTTC; CDR3aa: CASSEAPSGTQETQYF; v_gene: TRBV6-1; abundance: -; d_gene: TRBD2; j_gene: TRBJ2-5
CDR3nt: TGTGCCAGCGCGAGAGGGGCCTCCTACGAGCAGTACTTC; CDR3aa: CASARGASYEQYF; v_gene: TRBV12-3/TRBV12-4; abundance: once; d_gene: -; j_gene: TRBJ2-7
CDR3nt: TGTGCCAGCAGCCAAGGGGGTGCCAAAAACATTCAGTACTTC; CDR3aa: CASSQGGAKNIQYF; v_gene: TRBV11-2; abundance: few; d_gene: -; j_gene: TRBJ2-4
CDR3nt: TGTGCCAGTACCCGGTCGGATCAGCCCCAGCATTTT; CDR3aa: CASTRSDQPQHF; v_gene: TRBV7-9; abundance: few; d_gene: -; j_gene: TRBJ1-5